Detailed here is one T cell receptor (beta chain). Its target is not known. V lost 4 bases and J lost 6, with 14 bases in between. The CDR3 sequence is 14 residues long. The germline gives CDR1 SGHTA, CDR2 FQGNSA. The data were taken from a study of cytomegalovirus exposure and HLA in healthy donors. Study-wide results and limits: TCR association rates varied by HLA locus in a later analysis, with DRB1 highest and HLA-C lowest. TCR beta chains numbering some 160 were designated cytomegalovirus-associated. It was reported in a later analysis that an Asian-associated ancestry cluster showed fewer N-insertions than the 666-donor mean. Serostatus for CMV was the only available immune exposure information.

PCR was performed using 60 Vbeta and 13 Jbeta primers. TCRdb's table, derived via immunoSEQ multiplex PCR, lists solely in-frame clones and lacks some. The sample records about 130,000 clones, around 82% being singletons. The chain couples TRBV7-2 to TRBJ2-3; no definite D call. This receptor was taken from a boy under 18 in good health and CMV-seronegative. Sequenced: PBMCs. CDR3 nucleotides: TGTGCCAGCAGCTCTTCGACTGCTTGGGATACGCAGTATTTT. Encoded protein: CASSSSTAWDTQYF.